Listed below are T cell receptor beta chains from one sample, sequenced in a study of blood T cell repertoires in COVID-19. The table came from immunoSEQ multiplex PCR; TCRdb's copy has only in-frame clones and leaves some out. This sample has 80,000 to 90,000 clones, with roughly four fifths found just once. Sequenced: peripheral blood. The receptors originated from a woman between 65 and 79 years old with acute or convalescent COVID-19. CDR3s include the opening cysteine and the closing phenylalanine or tryptophan. The D gene is left open where the match is weak.

d_gene	j_gene	v_gene	CDR3aa	CDR3nt
.	TRBJ1-1	TRBV13	CASSRKTASTEAFF	TGTGCCAGCAGCCGGAAGACAGCCAGTACTGAAGCTTTCTTT
TRBD1	TRBJ1-1	TRBV7-9	CASSRQGGEAFF	TGTGCCAGCAGCCGACAGGGAGGTGAAGCTTTCTTT
.	TRBJ2-5	TRBV5-6	CASSLPETGTQYF	TGTGCCAGCAGCTTACCCGAGACGGGGACCCAGTACTTC
TRBD1	TRBJ2-4	TRBV12-3/TRBV12-4	CASSFDRGNIQYF	TGTGCCAGCAGTTTTGACAGGGGAAACATTCAGTACTTC
.	TRBJ1-1	TRBV18	CASSSGWGGTEAFF	TGTGCCAGCTCGTCAGGTTGGGGGGGCACTGAAGCTTTCTTT
.	TRBJ1-1	TRBV29-1	CSVGGETEAFF	TGCAGCGTGGGAGGAGAGACTGAAGCTTTCTTT
.	TRBJ1-6	TRBV27	CASSLDRYSPLHF	TGTGCCAGCAGTCTTGACAGATATTCACCCCTCCACTTT
.	TRBJ1-2	TRBV7-3	CASRGIGHNYGYTF	TGTGCCAGCAGGGGGATCGGACATAACTATGGCTACACCTTC
TRBD1	TRBJ1-5	TRBV4-1	CASSQGDRGPQPQHF	TGCGCCAGCAGCCAAGGGGACAGGGGGCCTCAGCCCCAGCATTTT
TRBD1	TRBJ1-1	TRBV6-6	CASSLGTGGGWTEAFF	TGTGCCAGCAGCCTCGGGACAGGGGGCGGGTGGACTGAAGCTTTCTTT
.	TRBJ2-7	TRBV6-1	CASSEGHSFYEQYF	TGTGCCAGCAGTGAAGGGCACAGTTTCTACGAGCAGTACTTC
.	TRBJ1-1	TRBV5-8	CASSSLEVAGMNTEAFF	TGTGCCAGCAGCTCCCTCGAGGTTGCAGGGATGAACACTGAAGCTTTCTTT
.	TRBJ2-2	TRBV5-1	CASSLDTNAKLTGELFF	TGCGCCAGCAGCTTGGATACTAATGCGAAGTTAACCGGGGAGCTGTTTTTT
TRBD2	TRBJ2-5	TRBV5-4	CASSLSGGETQYF	TGTGCCAGCAGCTTAAGCGGGGGGGAGACCCAGTACTTC
TRBD2	TRBJ2-5	TRBV5-4	CASSPELGTSVETQYF	TGTGCCAGCAGCCCGGAATTGGGGACTAGCGTAGAGACCCAGTACTTC
.	TRBJ2-3	TRBV11-2	CASSILLGGTDTQYF	TGTGCCAGCAGTATTCTCCTCGGAGGCACAGATACGCAGTATTTT
TRBD2	TRBJ2-3	TRBV6-6	CASSRSLAGPTDTQYF	TGTGCCAGCAGTCGATCTCTAGCGGGGCCCACAGATACGCAGTATTTT
.	TRBJ2-1	TRBV4-1	CASSQVPSGYSYNEQFF	TGCGCCAGCAGCCAAGTGCCCAGCGGTTATTCCTACAATGAGCAGTTCTTC
.	TRBJ1-1	TRBV11-2	CASSFDRRTEAFF	TGTGCCAGCAGCTTTGACAGGAGGACTGAAGCTTTCTTT
TRBD1	TRBJ2-5	TRBV30	CAWRPDRGIETQYF	TGTGCCTGGAGACCCGACAGGGGGATAGAGACCCAGTACTTC